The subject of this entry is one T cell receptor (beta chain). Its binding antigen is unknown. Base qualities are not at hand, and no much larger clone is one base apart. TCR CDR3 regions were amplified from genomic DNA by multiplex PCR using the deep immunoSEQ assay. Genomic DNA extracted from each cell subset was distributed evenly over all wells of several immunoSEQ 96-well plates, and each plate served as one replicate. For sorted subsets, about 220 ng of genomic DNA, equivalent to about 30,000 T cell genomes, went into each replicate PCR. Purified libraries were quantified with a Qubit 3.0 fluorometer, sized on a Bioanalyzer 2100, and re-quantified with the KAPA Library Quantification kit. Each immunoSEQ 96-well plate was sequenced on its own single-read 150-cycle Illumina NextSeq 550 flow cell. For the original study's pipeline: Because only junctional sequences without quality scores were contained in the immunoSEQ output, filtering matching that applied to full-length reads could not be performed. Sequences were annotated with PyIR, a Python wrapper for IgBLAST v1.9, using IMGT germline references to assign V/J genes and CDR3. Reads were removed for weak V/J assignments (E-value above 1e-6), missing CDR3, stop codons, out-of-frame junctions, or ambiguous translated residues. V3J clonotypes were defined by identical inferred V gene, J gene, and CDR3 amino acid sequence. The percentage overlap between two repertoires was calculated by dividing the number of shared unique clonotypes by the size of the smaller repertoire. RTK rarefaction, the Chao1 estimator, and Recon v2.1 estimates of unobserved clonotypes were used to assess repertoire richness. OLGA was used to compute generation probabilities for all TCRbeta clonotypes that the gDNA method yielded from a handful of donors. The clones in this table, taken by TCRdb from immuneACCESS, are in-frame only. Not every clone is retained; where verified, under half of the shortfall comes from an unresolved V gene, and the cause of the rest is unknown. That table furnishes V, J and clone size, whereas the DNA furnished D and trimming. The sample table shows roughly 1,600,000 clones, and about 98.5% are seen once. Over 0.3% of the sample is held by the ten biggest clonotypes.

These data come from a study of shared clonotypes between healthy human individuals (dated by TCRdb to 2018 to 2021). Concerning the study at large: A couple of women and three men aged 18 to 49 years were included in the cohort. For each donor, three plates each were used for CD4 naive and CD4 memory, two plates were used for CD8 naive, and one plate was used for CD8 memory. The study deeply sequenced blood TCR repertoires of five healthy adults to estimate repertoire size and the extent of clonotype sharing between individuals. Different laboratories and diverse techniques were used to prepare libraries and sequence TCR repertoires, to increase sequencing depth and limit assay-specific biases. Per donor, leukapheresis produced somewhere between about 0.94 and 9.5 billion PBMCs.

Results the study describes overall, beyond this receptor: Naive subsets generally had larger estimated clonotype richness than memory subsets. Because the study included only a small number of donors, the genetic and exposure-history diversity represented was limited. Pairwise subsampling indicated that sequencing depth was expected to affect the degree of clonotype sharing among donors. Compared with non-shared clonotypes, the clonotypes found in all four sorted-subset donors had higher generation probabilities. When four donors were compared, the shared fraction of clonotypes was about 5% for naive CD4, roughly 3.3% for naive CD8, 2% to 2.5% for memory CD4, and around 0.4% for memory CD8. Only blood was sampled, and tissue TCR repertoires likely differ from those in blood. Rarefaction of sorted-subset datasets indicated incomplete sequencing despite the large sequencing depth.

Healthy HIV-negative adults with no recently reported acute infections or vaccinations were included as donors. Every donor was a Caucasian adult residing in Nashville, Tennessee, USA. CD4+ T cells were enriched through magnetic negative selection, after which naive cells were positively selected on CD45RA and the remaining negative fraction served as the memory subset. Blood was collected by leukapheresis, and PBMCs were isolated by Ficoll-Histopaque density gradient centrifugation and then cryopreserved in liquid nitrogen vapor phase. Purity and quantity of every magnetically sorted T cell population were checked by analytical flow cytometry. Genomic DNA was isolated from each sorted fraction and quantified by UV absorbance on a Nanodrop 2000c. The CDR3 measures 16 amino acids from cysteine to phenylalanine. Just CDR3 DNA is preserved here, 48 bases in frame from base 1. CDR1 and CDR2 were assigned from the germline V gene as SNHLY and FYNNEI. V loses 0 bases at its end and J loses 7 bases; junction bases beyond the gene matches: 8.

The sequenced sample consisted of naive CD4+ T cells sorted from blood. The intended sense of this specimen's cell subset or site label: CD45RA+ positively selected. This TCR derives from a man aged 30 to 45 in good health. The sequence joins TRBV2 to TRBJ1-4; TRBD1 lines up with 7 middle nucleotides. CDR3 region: CASSEARTGVREKLFF. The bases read TGTGCCAGCAGTGAAGCGCGGACAGGAGTGCGTGAAAAACTGTTTTTT.